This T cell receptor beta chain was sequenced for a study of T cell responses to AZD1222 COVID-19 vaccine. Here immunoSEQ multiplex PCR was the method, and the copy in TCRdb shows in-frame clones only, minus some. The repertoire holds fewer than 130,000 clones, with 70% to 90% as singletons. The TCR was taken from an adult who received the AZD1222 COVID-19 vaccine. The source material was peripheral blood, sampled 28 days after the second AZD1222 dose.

The CDR3 region is CASSRQGFNQPQHF. In DNA, the CDR3 is TGTGCCAGCAGTCGCCAGGGATTCAATCAGCCCCAGCATTTT. This rearrangement joins TRBV27 to TRBJ1-5, with D possibly matching TRBD1 (5 bases). Germline assignment: CDR1 MNHEY and CDR2 SMNVEV (reference sequence). V lost 5 bases, J lost 3 bases, and 11 bases lay in between. The CDR3 length is 14 residues.